This TCR beta chain derives from a study of shared clonotypes between healthy human individuals. Study-level points and caveats: It was anticipated that sequencing depth would influence how many clonotypes donors shared.

As concerns this clone: Its antigen is unidentified.

The assay ran at deep level. Repertoires were generated with immunoSEQ multiplex PCR, while TCRdb's copy carries only in-frame clones and drops some. The sample has some 1,400,000 clones; roughly 96% are singletons. The CDR3 totals 13 residues. Trimming took off 5 bases at V and 6 bases at J, with 12 bases between the two ends. CDR1 and CDR2 from the germline V gene are LNHDA and SQIVND (reference sequence). The V gene is TRBV19, the J gene TRBJ2-3; no firm D call. The source material was naive CD4+ T cells sorted from blood. The subset is: CD45RA+ positively selected. This receptor was taken from a man younger than 45 in good health. The chain's CDR3 is CASSWRLTDTQYF. As DNA, the CDR3 is TGTGCCAGTAGTTGGAGATTGACGGATACGCAGTATTTT.